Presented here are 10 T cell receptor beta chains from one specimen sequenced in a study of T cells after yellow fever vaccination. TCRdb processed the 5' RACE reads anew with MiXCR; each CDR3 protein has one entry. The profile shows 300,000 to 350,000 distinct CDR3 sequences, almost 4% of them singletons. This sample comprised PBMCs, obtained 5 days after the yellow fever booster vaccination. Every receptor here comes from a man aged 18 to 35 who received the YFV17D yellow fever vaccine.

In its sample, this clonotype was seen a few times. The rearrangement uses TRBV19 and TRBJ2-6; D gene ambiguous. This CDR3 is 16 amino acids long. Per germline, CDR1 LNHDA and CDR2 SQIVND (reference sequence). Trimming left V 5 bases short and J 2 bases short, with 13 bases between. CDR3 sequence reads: CASSSTSVTGANVLTF. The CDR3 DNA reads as TGTGCCAGTAGTTCTACAAGCGTGACTGGGGCCAACGTCCTGACTTTC.

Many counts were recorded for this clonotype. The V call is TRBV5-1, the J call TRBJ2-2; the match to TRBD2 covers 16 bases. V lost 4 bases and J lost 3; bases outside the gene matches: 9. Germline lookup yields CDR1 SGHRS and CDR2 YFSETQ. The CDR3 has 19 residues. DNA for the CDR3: TGCGCCAGCAGCCCAGGGACTAGCGGGGGGGCCAAGTACACCGGGGAGCTGTTTTTT. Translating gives CASSPGTSGGAKYTGELFF. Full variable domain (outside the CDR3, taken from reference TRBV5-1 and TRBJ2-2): KAGVTQTPRYLIKTRGQQVTLSCSPISGHRSVSWYQQTPGQGLQFLFEYFSETQRNKGNFPGRFSGRQFSNSRSEMNVSTLELGDSALYLCASSPGTSGGAKYTGELFFGEGSRLTVL.

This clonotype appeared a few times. CDR3 DNA sequence: TGTGCCAGCAGCCTCCGGGACAGGGGACGCTCACCCCTCCACTTT. This translates into CASSLRDRGRSPLHF. J is TRBJ1-6 and V is TRBV12-3 or TRBV12-4, with 10 nucleotides matching TRBD1. The CDR3 is made up of 15 amino acids. The V gene end was trimmed by 6 bases and the J gene end by 10 bases; junction bases not matched to a gene: 9.

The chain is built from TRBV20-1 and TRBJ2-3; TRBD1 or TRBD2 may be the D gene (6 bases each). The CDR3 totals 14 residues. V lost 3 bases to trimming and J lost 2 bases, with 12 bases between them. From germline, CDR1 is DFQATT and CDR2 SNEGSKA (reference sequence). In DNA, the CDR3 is TGCAGTGCTAGGCCCGGGGGCCTCACAGATACGCAGTATTTT. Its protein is CSARPGGLTDTQYF.

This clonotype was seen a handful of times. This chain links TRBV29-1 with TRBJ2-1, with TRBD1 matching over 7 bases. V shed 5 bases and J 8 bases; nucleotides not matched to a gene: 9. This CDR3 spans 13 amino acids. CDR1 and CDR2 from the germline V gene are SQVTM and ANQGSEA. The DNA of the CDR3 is TGCAGCGTTAACAGGGGAATCGGCGATGAGCAGTTCTTC. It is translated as CSVNRGIGDEQFF.

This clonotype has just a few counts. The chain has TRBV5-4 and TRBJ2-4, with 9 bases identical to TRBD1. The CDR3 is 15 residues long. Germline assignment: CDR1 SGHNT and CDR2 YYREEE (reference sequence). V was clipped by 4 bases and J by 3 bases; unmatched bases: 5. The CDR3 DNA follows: TGTGCCAGCAGCCAGGACAGGGGAGGCAAAAACATTCAGTACTTC. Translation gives CASSQDRGGKNIQYF.

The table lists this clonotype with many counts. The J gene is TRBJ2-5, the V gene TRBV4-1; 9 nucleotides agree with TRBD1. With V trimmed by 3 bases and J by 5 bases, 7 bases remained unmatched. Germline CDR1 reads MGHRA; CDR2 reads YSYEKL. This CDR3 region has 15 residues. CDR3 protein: CASSHGTGNGETQYF. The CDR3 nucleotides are TGCGCCAGCAGCCACGGGACAGGGAACGGTGAGACCCAGTACTTC.

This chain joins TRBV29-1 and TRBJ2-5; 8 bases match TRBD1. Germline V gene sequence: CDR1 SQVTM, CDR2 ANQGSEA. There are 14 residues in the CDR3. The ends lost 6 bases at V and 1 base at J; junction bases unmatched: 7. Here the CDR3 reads CSVDRGPVQETQYF. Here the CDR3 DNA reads TGCAGCGTAGACAGGGGACCCGTCCAAGAGACCCAGTACTTC.

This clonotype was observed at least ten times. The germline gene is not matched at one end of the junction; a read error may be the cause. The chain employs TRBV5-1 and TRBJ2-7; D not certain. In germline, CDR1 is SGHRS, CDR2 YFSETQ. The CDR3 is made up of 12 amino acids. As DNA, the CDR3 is TGTGCCAGCAGCTTGGAATCCTACGAGCAGTACTTC. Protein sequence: CASSLESYEQYF.

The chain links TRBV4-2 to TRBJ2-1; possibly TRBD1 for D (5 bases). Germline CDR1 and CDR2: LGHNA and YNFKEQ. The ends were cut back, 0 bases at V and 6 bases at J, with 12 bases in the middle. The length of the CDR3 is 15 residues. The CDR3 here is CASSQEETDFNEQFF. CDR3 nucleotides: TGTGCCAGCAGCCAAGAAGAGACAGACTTCAATGAGCAGTTCTTC.